This T cell receptor beta chain was captured in a study of T-cell reconstitution after alpha-beta-depleted transplantation in children. Researchers prepared the TCRbeta library using unique molecular identifiers, the study reports. From the PCR reads, TCRdb called clonotypes with MiXCR, one entry per CDR3 protein. Of hundreds of thousands of distinct CDR3 sequences listed, roughly 14% are singletons. This clonotype was observed a few times. Germline V CDR1 and CDR2: DFQATT, SNEGSKA (reference sequence). The CDR3 is made up of 14 amino acids. The V end lost 5 bases, the J end lost 4 bases, and 17 bases lay between the germline ends.

Sequencing used PBMCs, obtained before TCRalphabeta/CD19-depleted stem cell transplant. V usage is TRBV20-1 and J usage is TRBJ2-5, with a weak D call TRBD2 (6 bases). This receptor was obtained from a girl aged 2 to 10 with congenital amegakaryocytic thrombocytopenia, due to receive a stem cell transplant. The CDR3 loop reads CSAVTTGAGETQYF. The CDR3 region has the DNA TGCAGTGCTGTTACGACGGGAGCCGGAGAGACCCAGTACTTC.